Listed below are T cell receptor beta chains from one sample, sequenced in a study of CD8 T cells in Susac syndrome. Each CDR3 protein is one row after TCRdb ran MiXCR on the immunoSEQ multiplex PCR reads. The data hold fewer than 150,000 distinct CDR3 sequences, with 90% to 95% observed a single time. What was sequenced was CD4+ T cells from PBMCs. Source of these receptors: a human donor in good health. The CDR3 runs from the conserved cysteine through the conserved F or W. Fields, in order: J gene, D gene, V gene, clone size, CDR3 protein, CDR3 DNA. A D gene is named only where the DNA matches it firmly. Rows give clone size only sometimes, using once, few, many, or a class for an expanded clone.

J: TRBJ2-7; D: .; V: TRBV30; size: .; CDR3: CAWSLGINRAGYEQYF; DNA: TGTGCCTGGAGTCTCGGCATCAACAGGGCTGGCTACGAGCAGTACTTC
J: TRBJ2-7; D: TRBD2; V: TRBV5-1; size: .; CDR3: CASSLLAGSAGVEQYF; DNA: TGCGCCAGCAGCCTACTAGCGGGTTCTGCGGGGGTCGAGCAGTACTTC
J: TRBJ2-3; D: .; V: TRBV12-3/TRBV12-4; size: few; CDR3: CASSLLDTQYF; DNA: TGTGCCAGCAGTTTATTAGATACGCAGTATTTT
J: TRBJ2-7; D: .; V: TRBV3-1; size: .; CDR3: CASSSDSRTEQYF; DNA: TGTGCCAGCAGCTCGGACAGCCGTACGGAGCAGTACTTC
J: TRBJ2-3; D: TRBD2; V: TRBV12-3/TRBV12-4; size: .; CDR3: CASSLSGRTTDTQYF; DNA: TGTGCCAGCAGTTTGAGCGGGAGAACCACAGATACGCAGTATTTT
J: TRBJ1-1; D: .; V: TRBV28; size: .; CDR3: CASSLPRRPTEAFF; DNA: TGTGCCAGCAGTTTACCCAGACGGCCCACTGAAGCTTTCTTT
J: TRBJ2-3; D: .; V: TRBV5-1; size: .; CDR3: CASSLVGRETDTQYF; DNA: TGCGCCAGCAGCTTGGTTGGACGGGAAACAGATACGCAGTATTTT
J: TRBJ2-7; D: .; V: TRBV9; size: .; CDR3: CASSAPGTAVEQYF; DNA: TGTGCCAGCAGCGCCCCCGGGACGGCGGTCGAGCAGTACTTC
J: TRBJ2-4; D: TRBD1; V: TRBV23-1; size: .; CDR3: CASSNRDRGFSKNIQYF; DNA: TGCGCCAGCAGTAACCGGGACAGGGGCTTTTCCAAAAACATTCAGTACTTC
J: TRBJ2-1; D: .; V: TRBV15; size: .; CDR3: CATSRASGTGDEQFF; DNA: TGTGCCACCAGCAGAGCCTCCGGAACGGGCGATGAGCAGTTCTTC
J: TRBJ2-5; D: .; V: TRBV28; size: .; CDR3: CASSLREETQYF; DNA: TGTGCCAGCAGTCTTAGGGAAGAGACCCAGTACTTC
J: TRBJ1-1; D: TRBD1; V: TRBV7-2; size: .; CDR3: CASKKSGGQGTEAFF; DNA: TGTGCCAGCAAAAAGTCGGGTGGACAGGGCACTGAAGCTTTCTTT
J: TRBJ2-1; D: .; V: TRBV7-9; size: .; CDR3: CASSLREEQFF; DNA: TGTGCCAGCAGCCTTCGAGAAGAGCAGTTCTTC
J: TRBJ2-4; D: .; V: TRBV20-1; size: .; CDR3: CSARVGGGNIQYF; DNA: TGCAGTGCTAGAGTTGGTGGGGGAAACATTCAGTACTTC
J: TRBJ2-7; D: .; V: TRBV12-3/TRBV12-4; size: .; CDR3: CASSLGTRLRSYEQYF; DNA: TGTGCCAGCAGTTTGGGCACACGTCTCCGTTCCTACGAGCAGTACTTC
J: TRBJ2-5; D: .; V: TRBV20-1; size: once; CDR3: CSAPRGPGETQYF; DNA: TGCAGTGCTCCGAGAGGGCCGGGAGAGACCCAGTACTTC
J: TRBJ2-5; D: .; V: TRBV20-1; size: .; CDR3: CSASPSNRVIRETQYF; DNA: TGCAGTGCTAGCCCCAGTAACCGGGTCATCCGAGAGACCCAGTACTTC
J: TRBJ1-1; D: .; V: TRBV27; size: .; CDR3: CASRVAGAMNTEAFF; DNA: TGTGCCAGCAGGGTGGCAGGGGCTATGAACACTGAAGCTTTCTTT
J: TRBJ2-7; D: TRBD2; V: TRBV27; size: .; CDR3: CASRSGLAGSYEQYF; DNA: TGTGCCAGCAGGTCGGGACTAGCGGGTTCATACGAGCAGTACTTC
J: TRBJ2-2; D: .; V: TRBV5-1; size: .; CDR3: CASSWGTRDPSNTGELFF; DNA: TGCGCCAGCAGCTGGGGCACTAGAGACCCCTCGAACACCGGGGAGCTGTTTTTT
J: TRBJ2-2; D: .; V: TRBV27; size: .; CDR3: CASSFQGAAGELFF; DNA: TGTGCCAGCAGTTTTCAAGGGGCGGCCGGGGAGCTGTTTTTT
J: TRBJ2-7; D: TRBD2; V: TRBV5-4; size: .; CDR3: CASSLSSGSGGLYEQYF; DNA: TGTGCCAGCAGCCTCTCTAGCGGGAGTGGGGGCCTCTACGAGCAGTACTTC
J: TRBJ2-1; D: TRBD2; V: TRBV24-1; size: .; CDR3: CATSDLRGNEQFF; DNA: TGTGCCACCAGTGATCTGCGGGGGAACGAGCAGTTCTTC
J: TRBJ2-7; D: TRBD1; V: TRBV19; size: .; CDR3: CASSIRQGGEEQYF; DNA: TGTGCCAGTAGTATAAGACAGGGCGGTGAAGAGCAGTACTTC
J: TRBJ2-7; D: TRBD1; V: TRBV27; size: .; CDR3: CASLRQQGMDYEQYF; DNA: TGTGCCAGCCTACGACAACAGGGGATGGACTACGAGCAGTACTTC
J: TRBJ2-7; D: TRBD1; V: TRBV3-1; size: .; CDR3: CASSLKPDRYEQYF; DNA: TGTGCCAGCAGCCTAAAGCCGGACAGGTACGAGCAGTACTTC
J: TRBJ2-7; D: .; V: TRBV5-6; size: .; CDR3: CASSFGTRSYEQYF; DNA: TGTGCCAGCAGCTTCGGCACTCGCTCCTACGAGCAGTACTTC
J: TRBJ2-1; D: .; V: TRBV5-6; size: .; CDR3: CASSFDTTHEQFF; DNA: TGTGCCAGCAGCTTTGACACCACTCATGAGCAGTTCTTC
J: TRBJ2-3; D: .; V: TRBV3-1; size: .; CDR3: CASSPAGTKFTDTQYF; DNA: TGTGCCAGCAGCCCCGCAGGGACCAAATTCACAGATACGCAGTATTTT
J: TRBJ2-7; D: TRBD2; V: TRBV7-8; size: .; CDR3: CASSLGLAGVDEQYF; DNA: TGTGCCAGCAGCTTAGGACTAGCGGGAGTAGACGAGCAGTACTTC
J: TRBJ2-1; D: .; V: TRBV12-3/TRBV12-4; size: .; CDR3: CACCRDLHNEQFF; DNA: TGTGCCTGTTGCCGGGACCTCCACAATGAGCAGTTCTTC
J: TRBJ1-2; D: TRBD1; V: TRBV19; size: .; CDR3: CASSKGTESHGYTF; DNA: TGTGCCAGTAGTAAAGGGACAGAGAGTCATGGCTACACCTTC
J: TRBJ1-1; D: TRBD1; V: TRBV20-1; size: .; CDR3: CSADIVRGLNEAFF; DNA: TGCAGTGCCGATATCGTGAGGGGGCTTAATGAAGCTTTCTTT
J: TRBJ2-7; D: TRBD2; V: TRBV2; size: .; CDR3: CASRGTSGSYEQYF; DNA: TGTGCCAGCAGGGGGACTAGCGGGAGCTACGAGCAGTACTTC
J: TRBJ2-7; D: .; V: TRBV28; size: .; CDR3: CASSLRYRAHEQYF; DNA: TGTGCCAGCAGTTTGAGATACCGAGCCCACGAGCAGTACTTC
J: TRBJ2-3; D: TRBD2; V: TRBV7-9; size: .; CDR3: CASLAGGSTDTQYF; DNA: TGTGCCAGCCTAGCGGGAGGGAGCACAGATACGCAGTATTTT
J: TRBJ2-7; D: .; V: TRBV28; size: .; CDR3: CASTSKGEQYF; DNA: TGTGCCAGCACTTCTAAAGGCGAGCAGTACTTC
J: TRBJ2-7; D: .; V: TRBV28; size: .; CDR3: CASSLLGGYEQYF; DNA: TGTGCCAGCAGTCTCCTGGGAGGCTACGAGCAGTACTTC
J: TRBJ2-7; D: .; V: TRBV6-2/TRBV6-3; size: few; CDR3: CASSYSPSTYEQYF; DNA: TGTGCCAGCAGTTACTCGCCGTCAACCTACGAGCAGTACTTC
J: TRBJ2-6; D: .; V: TRBV7-8; size: .; CDR3: CASSLRGANVLTF; DNA: TGTGCCAGCAGCTTACGTGGGGCCAACGTCCTGACTTTC
J: TRBJ2-7; D: .; V: TRBV30; size: .; CDR3: CAWSVRISYEQYF; DNA: TGTGCCTGGAGTGTACGAATATCTTACGAGCAGTACTTC
J: TRBJ2-7; D: TRBD1; V: TRBV24-1; size: once; CDR3: CATSGSDRGTYEQYF; DNA: TGTGCCACCAGTGGCTCCGACAGGGGGACGTACGAGCAGTACTTC
J: TRBJ2-7; D: .; V: TRBV28; size: few; CDR3: CASGDSTNEQYF; DNA: TGTGCCAGCGGGGACTCCACCAACGAGCAGTACTTC
J: TRBJ2-3; D: TRBD1; V: TRBV6-1; size: once; CDR3: CASTPGQSTDTQYF; DNA: TGTGCCAGCACACCGGGACAGAGCACAGATACGCAGTATTTT
J: TRBJ2-3; D: .; V: TRBV23-1; size: .; CDR3: CASSHNGLRDYTQYF; DNA: TGCGCCAGCAGTCACAACGGCTTGCGGGATTATACGCAGTATTTT
J: TRBJ1-3; D: .; V: TRBV7-9; size: .; CDR3: CASSSRGNGNTIYF; DNA: TGTGCCAGCAGCTCTAGGGGGAACGGAAACACCATATATTTT
J: TRBJ2-5; D: TRBD1; V: TRBV6-1; size: .; CDR3: CASSDPRDSQETQYF; DNA: TGTGCCAGCAGTGACCCCCGGGACAGCCAAGAGACCCAGTACTTC
J: TRBJ2-2; D: .; V: TRBV29-1; size: .; CDR3: CSAQDRPNTGELFF; DNA: TGCAGCGCGCAGGACAGACCGAACACCGGGGAGCTGTTTTTT
J: TRBJ2-1; D: TRBD1; V: TRBV3-1; size: .; CDR3: CASSHRQGAKNEQFF; DNA: TGTGCCAGCAGCCACCGACAGGGGGCAAAGAATGAGCAGTTCTTC
J: TRBJ1-1; D: .; V: TRBV6-1; size: .; CDR3: CASSEGLTRNTEAFF; DNA: TGTGCCAGCAGTGAAGGACTGACAAGGAACACTGAAGCTTTCTTT
J: TRBJ1-2; D: .; V: TRBV7-9; size: .; CDR3: CASSLGDRGYTF; DNA: TGTGCCAGCAGCTTAGGGGACCGGGGCTACACCTTC
J: TRBJ2-1; D: TRBD2; V: TRBV9; size: .; CDR3: CASSVGLAVLWEQFF; DNA: TGTGCCAGCAGCGTCGGACTAGCCGTCTTGTGGGAGCAGTTCTTC
J: TRBJ1-1; D: .; V: TRBV27; size: .; CDR3: CSAGVAEPPEAFF; DNA: TGTTCCGCTGGTGTGGCCGAACCCCCTGAAGCTTTCTTT
J: TRBJ2-2; D: TRBD1; V: TRBV7-2; size: .; CDR3: CASRWDSRELFF; DNA: TGTGCCAGCAGATGGGACAGCCGCGAGCTGTTTTTT
J: TRBJ2-5; D: .; V: TRBV5-6; size: .; CDR3: CASSLYPTQETQYF; DNA: TGTGCCAGCAGCTTGTATCCGACCCAAGAGACCCAGTACTTC
J: TRBJ2-4; D: .; V: TRBV2; size: .; CDR3: CASSGLAQLAKNIQYF; DNA: TGTGCCAGCAGTGGTTTGGCTCAACTAGCCAAAAACATTCAGTACTTC
J: TRBJ2-6; D: .; V: TRBV30; size: .; CDR3: CACTPGANVLTF; DNA: TGTGCCTGTACTCCTGGGGCCAACGTCCTGACTTTC
J: TRBJ2-7; D: .; V: TRBV19; size: once; CDR3: CASSGAGSSYEQYF; DNA: TGTGCCAGTAGTGGGGCGGGGAGCTCCTACGAGCAGTACTTC